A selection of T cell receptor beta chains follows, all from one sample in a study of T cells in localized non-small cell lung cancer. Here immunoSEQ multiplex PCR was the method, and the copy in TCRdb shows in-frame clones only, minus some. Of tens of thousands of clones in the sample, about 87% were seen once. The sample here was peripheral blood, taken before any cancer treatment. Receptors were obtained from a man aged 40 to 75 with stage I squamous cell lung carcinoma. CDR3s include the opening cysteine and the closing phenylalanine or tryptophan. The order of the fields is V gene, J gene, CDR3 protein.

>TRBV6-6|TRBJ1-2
CASHNGVLGYTF
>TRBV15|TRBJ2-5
CATSREKAGGVETQYF
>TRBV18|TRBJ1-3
CASSGTGLSGNTIYF
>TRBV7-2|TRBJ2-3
CASSFIGGGRDTQYF
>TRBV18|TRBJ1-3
CASSPRREGDTIYF
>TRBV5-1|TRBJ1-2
CASSRGGEGSGYTF
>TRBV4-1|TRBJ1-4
CASSQLLAPGRPPEKLFF
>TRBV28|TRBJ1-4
CASSFGTGREKLFF
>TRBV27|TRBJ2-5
CASSLRRGKEETQYF
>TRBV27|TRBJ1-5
CASGRQGARNQPQHF
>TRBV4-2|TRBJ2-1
CASSQAGSGGGSYNEQFF
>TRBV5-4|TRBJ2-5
CASSLRGAGTQETQYF
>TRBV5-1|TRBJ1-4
CASSLADIATNEKLFF
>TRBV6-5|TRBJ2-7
CASSYRQGYYEQYF
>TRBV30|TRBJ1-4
CAWSDTGSTNEKLFF
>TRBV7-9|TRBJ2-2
CASRIGGADTGELFF
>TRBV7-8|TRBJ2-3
CASSLGTSGYFQYF
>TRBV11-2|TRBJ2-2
CASSLDLHGGELFF
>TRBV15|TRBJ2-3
CATSRDRRADTQYF
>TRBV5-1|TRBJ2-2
CASSPGQTYNTGELFF
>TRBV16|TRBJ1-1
CASSPQNTEAFF
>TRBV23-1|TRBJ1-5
CASSHSGQGKGQPQHF
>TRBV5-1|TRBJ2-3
CASSLGQSTDTQYF
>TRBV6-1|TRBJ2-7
CASSKETGSYEQYF
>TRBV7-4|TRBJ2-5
CASSLWGLVCWETQYF
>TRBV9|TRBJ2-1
CASSFDRYRLNEQFF
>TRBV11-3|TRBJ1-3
CASSSNHRGYSGNTIYF
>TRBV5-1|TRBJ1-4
CASSRDSTNEKLFF
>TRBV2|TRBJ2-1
CASSEVRLAVYNEQFF
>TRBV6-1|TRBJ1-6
CAIRSGQGDSPLHF
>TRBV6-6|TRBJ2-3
CASSRDRVNTDTQYF
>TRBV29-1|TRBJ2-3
CSVDSTSGGTDTQYF
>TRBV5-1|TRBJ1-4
CASSLAGTENEKLFF
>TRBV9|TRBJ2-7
CASSNPRDGYEQYF
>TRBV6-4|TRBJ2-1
CASSMGGNSYNEQFF
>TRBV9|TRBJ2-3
CASSVSRKDTQYF
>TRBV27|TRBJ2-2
CASRTLGTPGELFF
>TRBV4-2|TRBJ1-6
CASSQLVKGFSPLHF
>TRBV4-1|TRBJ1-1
CASSPRQGLGGTEAFF
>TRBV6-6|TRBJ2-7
CASSSSSYEQYF
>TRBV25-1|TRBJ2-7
CASSEVSRSGQYF
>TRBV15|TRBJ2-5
CATSRGREETQYF
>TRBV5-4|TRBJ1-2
CAIKGQGYGYTF
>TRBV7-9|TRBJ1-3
CASSLASQGRSGNTIYF
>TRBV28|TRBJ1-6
CASSLGGVNSPLHF
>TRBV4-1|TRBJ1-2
CASSQVNSPYGYTF
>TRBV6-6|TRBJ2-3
CASSYANLGTQYF
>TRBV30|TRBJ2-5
CAWSPRGAQYF
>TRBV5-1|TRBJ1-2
CASSNRGLKDGYTF
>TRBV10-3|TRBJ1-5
CAISPSIQGVNQPQHF
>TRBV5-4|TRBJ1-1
CASSLDSASMNTEAFF
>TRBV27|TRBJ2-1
CATSGPARGYNEQFF
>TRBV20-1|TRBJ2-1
CSASQVAEQFF
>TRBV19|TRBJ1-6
CASSPTGSAGYNSPLHF
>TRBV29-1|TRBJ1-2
CSVGVPGRGNYGYTF
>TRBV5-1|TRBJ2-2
CASSLPPTGTGELFF
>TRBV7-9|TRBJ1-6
CASRPPGQGYINSPLHF
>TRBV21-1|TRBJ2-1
CASSKEGGGNEQFF